The 7 T cell receptor beta chains below all came from one sample that was sequenced in a study of cytomegalovirus exposure and HLA in healthy donors. PCR was performed using 60 Vbeta and 13 Jbeta primers. Only in-frame clones appear in the TCRdb table, and some are missing; sequencing was by immunoSEQ multiplex PCR. Of about 150,000 clones listed, 85% were seen once; the top ten hold 1%. Sequences were obtained from PBMCs. These receptors originate from a boy between 2 and 10 years old in good health and CMV-seronegative.

The chain combines TRBV30 with TRBJ1-1; 9 bases align to TRBD1. The CDR3 covers 15 residues. The V gene end was trimmed by 8 bases and the J gene end by 1 base; junction bases not matched to a gene: 11. Germline CDR1 reads GTSNPN; CDR2 reads SVGIG (reference sequence). The chain's CDR3 is CAGTGGRSGNTEAFF. DNA for the CDR3: TGTGCCGGTACAGGGGGCCGGTCAGGGAACACTGAAGCTTTCTTT.

The chain is built from TRBV7-9 and TRBJ1-4, with a possible D match to TRBD1 (6 bases). The V end lost 5 bases, the J end lost 4 bases, and 17 bases lay between the germline ends. Germline lookup yields CDR1 SEHNR and CDR2 FQNEAQ (reference sequence). This CDR3 has 16 amino acids. The DNA for the CDR3 is TGTGCCAGCAGCCCCGGGAAACAGGGAAGTAATGAAAAACTGTTTTTT. It yields the protein CASSPGKQGSNEKLFF.

This clone was observed once. This sequence joins TRBV28 and TRBJ2-1, with 7 bases lining up with TRBD1. The CDR3 runs 14 residues. CDR1 is MDHEN, CDR2 SYDVKM, per germline. V lost 5 bases to trimming and J lost 7 bases; unmatched junction nucleotides: 8. The CDR3 reads CASSPGGKWNEQFF. DNA for the CDR3: TGTGCCAGCAGTCCAGGGGGAAAGTGGAATGAGCAGTTCTTC.

The V call is TRBV6-1, the J call TRBJ2-7, with 11 bases lining up with TRBD1. J lost 2 bases, V lost 4 bases, and 13 bases had no gene match. The CDR3 contains 18 residues. Germline CDR1 and CDR2: MNHNS and SASEGT. CDR3 sequence (DNA): TGTGCCAGCAGTGTCGAGGACAGGGGGCCCCGGTCCCCCTACGAGCAGTACGTC. This sequence encodes CASSVEDRGPRSPYEQYV.

J is TRBJ2-2 and V is TRBV5-4; 9 bases line up with TRBD2. V shed 4 bases and J 5 bases; nucleotides not matched to a gene: 9. Germline V lookup: CDR1 SGHNT, CDR2 YYREEE (reference sequence). This CDR3 has 16 amino acids. CDR3 in amino acids: CASSPLAGEETGELFF. The CDR3 nucleotides are TGTGCCAGCAGCCCCTTAGCGGGGGAAGAAACCGGGGAGCTGTTTTTT.

The chain uses TRBV6-1 and TRBJ1-2; 7 positions agree with TRBD1. Germline CDR1 MNHNS, CDR2 SASEGT. CDR3 length: 15 amino acids. V lost 5 bases, J lost 2 bases, and 8 bases stayed unmatched. The CDR3 sequence is CASSIIRQGNYGYTF. The CDR3 nucleotides are TGTGCCAGCAGTATCATTCGACAGGGCAACTATGGCTACACCTTC.

In its sample, this clone was seen a few times. This rearrangement joins TRBV11-2 to TRBJ1-1; D gene uncertain. Looked up from germline, CDR1 is SGHAT and CDR2 is FQNNGV. CDR3 length: 13 residues. The V end was cut by 4 bases, the J end by 4 bases, with 10 bases between. CDR3 protein: CASSSTRGTEAFF. Written as DNA, the CDR3 is TGTGCCAGCAGCTCGACTCGGGGCACTGAAGCTTTCTTT.